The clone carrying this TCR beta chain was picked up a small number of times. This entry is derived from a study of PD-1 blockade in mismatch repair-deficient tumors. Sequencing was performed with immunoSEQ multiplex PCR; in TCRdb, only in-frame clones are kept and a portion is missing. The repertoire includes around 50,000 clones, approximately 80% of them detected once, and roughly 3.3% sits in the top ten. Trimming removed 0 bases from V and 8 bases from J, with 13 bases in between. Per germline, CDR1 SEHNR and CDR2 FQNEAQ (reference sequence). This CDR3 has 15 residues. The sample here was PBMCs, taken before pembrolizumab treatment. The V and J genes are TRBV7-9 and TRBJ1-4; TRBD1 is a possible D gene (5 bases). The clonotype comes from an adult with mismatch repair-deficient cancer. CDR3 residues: CASSLALGESEKLFF. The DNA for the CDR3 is TGTGCCAGCAGCTTAGCGTTGGGGGAGAGCGAAAAACTGTTTTTT.